This T cell receptor beta chain was captured by sequencing in a study of Graves' ophthalmopathy and Graves' hyperthyroidism. The germline CDR1 and CDR2 sequences are SEHNR and FQNEAQ (reference sequence). The CDR3 covers 14 residues. Between the trimmed V and J ends, which lost 5 bases and 8 bases, there was a span of 13 bases. RNA transcripts were the template, and TCR beta CDR3 regions were amplified from them. HTBI primers served in a first-round RT-PCR, which a second-round multiplex PCR followed. Each CDR3 protein is one row after TCRdb ran MiXCR on the multiplex PCR reads. In the table there are around 1,000,000 distinct CDR3 sequences, about two fifths of which are singletons.

This chain links TRBV7-9 with TRBJ1-6; TRBD1 is a possible D gene (6 bases). Sequencing used peripheral blood or thyroid tissue (not recorded which). The receptor was derived from an adult man with Graves' hyperthyroidism. The CDR3 DNA sequence: TGTGCCAGCAGCCCGACAGGACCCTATTCACCCCTCCACTTT. It specifies CASSPTGPYSPLHF.